What follows is one TCR beta chain and its context. Its antigen is still unknown. These data are taken from a study of blood T cells in healthy people across ages. Whole-study context: Template-switching capture recovered about one barcoded beta molecule per two T cells.

V shed 5 bases and J shed 4 bases, with 19 bases lying between them. The length of the CDR3 is 16 residues. Germline V gene data show CDR1 as PRHDT and CDR2 as FYEKMQ (reference sequence). Sample-barcoded 5' priming and a J-beta primer mix drove a second PCR of about 6 to 12 cycles. Tags on each cDNA molecule came from a template-switch adaptor with 12 random nucleotides. Via MiXCR, TCRdb re-called the 5' RACE reads, giving one row per CDR3 protein. The table lists about 1.5 million distinct CDR3 sequences, 35% to 45% of them singletons, with around 4% in the top ten. Study-level results: Among T cells, TCR beta diversity per million cells dropped roughly linearly as age rose.

The sample taken for sequencing was blood. This receptor was obtained from a woman between 18 and 30 years old in good health. J is TRBJ2-3 and V is TRBV13, with TRBD1 as a possible D gene (6 bases). CDR3 coding DNA: TGTGCCAGCAGCGCGCGTGGGGGCGCGGGCCCAGATACGCAGTATTTT. Protein: CASSARGGAGPDTQYF.